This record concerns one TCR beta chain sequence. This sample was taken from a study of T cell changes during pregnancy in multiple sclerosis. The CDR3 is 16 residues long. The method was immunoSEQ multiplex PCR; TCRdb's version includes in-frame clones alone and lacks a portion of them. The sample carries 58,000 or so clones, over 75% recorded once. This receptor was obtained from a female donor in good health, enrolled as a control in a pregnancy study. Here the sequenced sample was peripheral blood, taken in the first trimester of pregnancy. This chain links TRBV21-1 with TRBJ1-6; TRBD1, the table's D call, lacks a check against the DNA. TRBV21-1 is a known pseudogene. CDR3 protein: CASSAKGGRHNSPLHF. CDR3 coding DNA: TGTGCCAGCAGCGCTAAAGGTGGCAGGCATAATTCACCCCTCCACTTT.